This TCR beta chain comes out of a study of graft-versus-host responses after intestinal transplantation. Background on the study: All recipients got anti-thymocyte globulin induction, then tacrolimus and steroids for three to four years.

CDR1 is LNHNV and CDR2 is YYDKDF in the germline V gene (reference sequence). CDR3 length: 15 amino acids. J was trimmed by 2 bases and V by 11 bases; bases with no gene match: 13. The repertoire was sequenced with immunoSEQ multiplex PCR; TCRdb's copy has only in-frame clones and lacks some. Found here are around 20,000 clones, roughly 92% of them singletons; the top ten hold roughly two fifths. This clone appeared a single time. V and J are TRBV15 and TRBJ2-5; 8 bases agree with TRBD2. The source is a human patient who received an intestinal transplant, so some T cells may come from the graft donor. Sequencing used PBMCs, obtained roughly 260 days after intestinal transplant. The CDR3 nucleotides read TGTGCCTCAAACCCGGGACTAGTTAATCAAGAGACCCAGTACTTC. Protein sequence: CASNPGLVNQETQYF. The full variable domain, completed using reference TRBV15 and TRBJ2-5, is DAMVIQNPRYQVTQFGKPVTLSCSQTLNHNVMYWYQQKSSQAPKLLFHYYDKDFNNEADTPDNFQSRRPNTSFCFLDIRSPGLGDTAMYLCASNPGLVNQETQYFGPGTRLLVL.